This TCR beta chain was sequenced in a study of blood T cell repertoires in COVID-19. Cohort 3 donors were reported recovered after two negative PCRs, clearance, or symptom resolution. The assay was immunoSEQ multiplex PCR, and TCRdb's table has in-frame clones only and misses some. Here the sample spans fewer than 300,000 clones, 75% to 95% being singletons. Sequenced: PBMCs or T cells enriched from blood (not recorded which). The TCR sequence derives from a woman aged 25-40 years who had recovered from COVID-19.

CDR3 residues: CASSQSGRAWNEQFF. The CDR3 DNA follows: TGTGCCAGCAGCCAAAGCGGGAGGGCCTGGAATGAGCAGTTCTTC. The chain is built from TRBV7-2 and TRBJ2-1; 10 nucleotides agree with TRBD2. The trim removed 5 bases at V and 7 bases at J, leaving 8 bases unmatched. The length of the CDR3 is 15 residues. Germline CDR1 SGHTA, CDR2 FQGNSA.